The 28 T cell receptor beta chains listed next were all sequenced from one sample in a study of human T cells and chemical hapten exposure. TCRdb itself ran the RACE reads through MiXCR, one entry per CDR3 protein. The profile shows 25,000 to 35,000 distinct CDR3 sequences, 7.4% of them singletons. Specified time point: healthy volunteer bleed at 2 weeks. Researchers extracted total RNA from unfractionated whole blood. The source material was whole blood. All receptors come from a human donor in good health. Some clones in this sample may be carry-over from other donors' samples.

V and J are TRBV14 and TRBJ2-1; tentatively, D is TRBD2 (5 bases). The CDR3 runs to 17 residues. Germline V CDR1 and CDR2: SGHDN, FVKESK. V was shortened by 4 bases and J by 6 bases, with 22 bases between the two germline ends. This CDR3 reads CASSPAHRGGVGNEQFF. The DNA of the CDR3 is TGTGCCAGCAGCCCAGCCCATCGGGGTGGTGTGGGCAATGAGCAGTTCTTC.

J is TRBJ2-7 and V is TRBV9; D ambiguous. CDR3 size: 13 residues. V was trimmed by 0 bases and J by 0 bases, leaving 4 bases between them. Germline assignment: CDR1 SGDLS and CDR2 YYNGEE. This CDR3 reads CASSVGHSYEQYF. CDR3 coding DNA: TGTGCCAGCAGCGTAGGGCACTCCTACGAGCAGTACTTC.

The rearrangement joins TRBV14 to TRBJ2-3; D is unresolved. Trimming pared 3 bases from V and 3 bases from J, leaving 10 bases between. The length of the CDR3 is 14 residues. Germline lookup yields CDR1 SGHDN and CDR2 FVKESK. CDR3 sequence (DNA): TGTGCCAGCAGCCAGTCGCACCAAACAGATACGCAGTATTTT. Protein: CASSQSHQTDTQYF.

In this sample, this clonotype turned up many times. The rearrangement links TRBV10-3 to TRBJ2-3; D is unclear. V shed 2 bases and J shed 6 bases, with 6 bases lying between them. CDR3 length: 12 residues. Germline V gives CDR1 ENHRY, CDR2 SYGVKD. The CDR3 protein is CAISEERDTQYF. In DNA form, the CDR3 reads TGTGCCATCAGTGAGGAGCGTGATACGCAGTATTTT.

The rearrangement uses TRBV19 and TRBJ2-7, with 11 positions matching TRBD1. Germline lookup yields CDR1 LNHDA and CDR2 SQIVND (reference sequence). This CDR3 is built from 14 residues. The V segment lost 5 bases and the J segment 5 bases; nucleotides outside the gene matches: 5. The CDR3 is CASSGQGATDEQYF. CDR3 DNA: TGTGCCAGTAGTGGACAGGGGGCGACCGACGAGCAGTACTTC. The variable domain in full, completed from reference TRBV19 and TRBJ2-7, reads DGGITQSPKYLFRKEGQNVTLSCEQNLNHDAMYWYRQDPGQGLRLIYYSQIVNDFQKGDIAEGYSVSREKKESFPLTVTSAQKNPTAFYLCASSGQGATDEQYFGPGTRLTVT.

This clonotype showed up just a few times. The V gene is TRBV20-1, the J gene TRBJ1-6, with D perhaps TRBD1 (6 bases). Per germline, CDR1 DFQATT and CDR2 SNEGSKA (reference sequence). This CDR3 contains 15 residues. V lost 2 bases to trimming and J lost 5 bases, with 13 bases between them. This CDR3 reads CSARPSGADNSPLHF. The CDR3 DNA sequence: TGCAGTGCTAGACCCTCGGGGGCAGATAATTCACCCCTCCACTTT.

This chain uses TRBV18 with TRBJ1-1, with D hard to call. CDR3 length equals 12 residues. V shed 8 bases and J shed 0 bases, with 7 bases lying between them. In germline, CDR1 is KGHSH, CDR2 LQKENI. CDR3 protein: CASRRMNTEAFF. The CDR3 DNA is TGTGCCAGCCGTCGAATGAACACTGAAGCTTTCTTT.

The V gene is TRBV10-3, the J gene TRBJ2-7; no definite D call. This CDR3 comprises 14 residues. CDR1 ENHRY and CDR2 SYGVKD come from the germline V gene. Between the trimmed V and J ends, which lost 4 bases and 0 bases, there was a span of 10 bases. As DNA, the CDR3 is TGTGCCATCAGTGTACAGCCAAGCTCCTACGAGCAGTACTTC. Protein: CAISVQPSSYEQYF.

This clonotype was recorded a few times. The chain carries TRBV12-3 or TRBV12-4 and TRBJ2-7; unclear D gene. The CDR3 is 14 residues long. The ends were cut back, 1 base at V and 1 base at J, with 8 bases in the middle. The CDR3 nucleotides read TGTGCCAGCAGTTTAGGAGAATGGTCCTACGAGCAGTACTTC. This translates into CASSLGEWSYEQYF.

This clonotype was seen only a few times. The V gene is TRBV20-1, the J gene TRBJ2-7, with D uncertain. V was shortened by 4 bases and J by 1 base, with 23 bases between the two germline ends. The CDR3 has 17 residues. The V gene's germline CDR1 is DFQATT and CDR2 SNEGSKA (reference sequence). The CDR3 bases are TGCAGTGCTAATCTCATAACTCCGCAGGTATCATCCTACGAGCAGTACTTC. Amino acid sequence: CSANLITPQVSSYEQYF.

This clonotype was seen repeatedly, ten times or more. The CDR3 DNA reads TGCGCCAGCAGCCAAGATACCCGTGGGGGGATGAACACTGAAGCTTTCTTT. Translated: CASSQDTRGGMNTEAFF. The V and J genes are TRBV4-1 and TRBJ1-1; a possible D gene is TRBD1 (5 bases). The CDR3 covers 17 residues. Per the germline V gene, CDR1 is MGHRA and CDR2 is YSYEKL. The ends were cut back, 0 bases at V and 0 bases at J, with 14 bases in the middle.

This clonotype was counted only a few times. The V gene is TRBV28, the J gene TRBJ2-7, with D possibly being TRBD2 (5 bases). Per the germline V gene, CDR1 is MDHEN and CDR2 is SYDVKM. The CDR3 spans 12 residues. Trimming cost V 6 bases and J 11 bases, with 17 bases left between them. The CDR3 protein is CASRSYFGEEYF. As DNA, the CDR3 is TGTGCCAGCAGGTCCTACTTCGGGGAAGAGTACTTC.

V is TRBV6-2 or TRBV6-3 and J is TRBJ2-4; 10 positions agree with TRBD1. Trimming at V came to 5 bases and at J to 7 bases, leaving 8 bases not matched to a gene. Looked up from germline, CDR1 is MNHEY and CDR2 is SVGEGT. This CDR3 region has 15 residues. The CDR3 protein is CASSTRTGGRNIQYF. CDR3 DNA: TGTGCCAGCAGTACCAGGACAGGGGGTAGGAACATTCAGTACTTC.

This clonotype was seen a handful of times. This chain links TRBV13 with TRBJ2-1; TRBD1 aligns across 7 bases. The germline V gene encodes CDR1 PRHDT and CDR2 FYEKMQ (reference sequence). V gave up 5 bases and J gave up 5 bases; unmatched junction bases: 6. This CDR3 comprises 14 residues. CDR3 sequence reads: CASSPRDRHNEQFF. The CDR3 region has the DNA TGTGCCAGCAGCCCCCGGGACAGACACAATGAGCAGTTCTTC.

The chain employs TRBV29-1 and TRBJ2-3; D tentatively fits TRBD1 or TRBD2 (6 bases each). This CDR3 contains 13 residues. Germline CDR1 reads SQVTM; CDR2 reads ANQGSEA. Trimming removed 3 bases at V and 5 bases at J, with 12 bases between. CDR3 loop: CSVDWGAKDTQYF. In DNA form, the CDR3 reads TGCAGCGTTGATTGGGGGGCGAAAGATACGCAGTATTTT.

This clonotype was recorded a few times. This rearrangement joins TRBV6-1 to TRBJ1-1; D not certain. The CDR3 has 13 amino acids. With 8 bases removed from V and 0 bases from J, the gap between germline ends came to 10 bases. CDR1 is MNHNS and CDR2 is SASEGT in the germline V gene. The CDR3 reads CASQNLMNTEAFF. DNA of the CDR3: TGTGCCAGCCAAAATCTTATGAACACTGAAGCTTTCTTT.

In this sample, this clonotype turned up a few times. The chain recombines TRBV6-2 or TRBV6-3 with TRBJ1-6; possibly TRBD1 for D (5 bases). The germline V gene has CDR1 MNHEY and CDR2 SVGEGT. The length of the CDR3 is 19 residues. V lost 4 bases, J lost 0 bases, and 19 bases lay in between. The DNA of the CDR3 is TGTGCCAGCAGTTTCACCCAGGGACTTACGAGCTCCTATAATTCACCCCTCCACTTT. Translation: CASSFTQGLTSSYNSPLHF.

The chain employs TRBV20-1 and TRBJ2-7; D is uncertain. Trimming took off 3 bases at V and 4 bases at J, with 19 bases between the two ends. The germline gives CDR1 DFQATT, CDR2 SNEGSKA (reference sequence). The CDR3 totals 15 residues. The CDR3 coding sequence is TGCAGTGCTAGTGGACGCGGTTCATCAGCATACGAGCAGTACTTC. It encodes CSASGRGSSAYEQYF.

This clonotype has only a few counts. This chain joins TRBV15 and TRBJ2-7; 7 bases map to TRBD1. The germline V gene has CDR1 LNHNV and CDR2 YYDKDF (reference sequence). Trimming cost V 0 bases and J 0 bases; bases outside gene matches: 2. The CDR3 is made up of 15 amino acids. CDR3 in DNA: TGTGCCACCAGCAGAGAGGGGACAGCCTCCTACGAGCAGTACTTC. This gives the protein CATSREGTASYEQYF.

The rearrangement links TRBV30 to TRBJ2-1; 12 nucleotides align to TRBD2. With 2 bases clipped from V and 7 bases from J, the junction kept 9 bases outside the gene matches. Germline assignment: CDR1 GTSNPN and CDR2 SVGIG (reference sequence). This CDR3 region has 16 residues. The CDR3 region is CAWSKPSGRAWNEQFF. The CDR3 DNA sequence: TGTGCCTGGAGTAAACCTAGCGGGAGGGCCTGGAATGAGCAGTTCTTC. The full variable domain, in which reference TRBV30 and TRBJ2-1 provide the parts outside the CDR3, is SQTIHQWPATLVQPVGSPLSLECTVEGTSNPNLYWYRQAAGRGLQLLFYSVGIGQISSEVPQNLSASRPQDRQFILSSKKLLLSDSGFYLCAWSKPSGRAWNEQFFGPGTRLTVL.

This clonotype has a handful of counts. J is TRBJ2-7 and V is TRBV3-1, with D possibly TRBD2 on 5 matching bases. Germline V gives CDR1 LGHDT, CDR2 YNNKEL (reference sequence). Trimming left V 4 bases short and J 3 bases short, with 7 bases between. The CDR3 totals 12 residues. The DNA of the CDR3 is TGTGCCAGCAGCCTGGCGGGCTACGAGCAGTACTTC. It encodes CASSLAGYEQYF.

This clonotype was counted at least ten times. The chain employs TRBV9 and TRBJ2-5, with D maybe TRBD2 (6 bases). The V end was cut by 2 bases, the J end by 6 bases, with 11 bases between. The CDR3 covers 13 residues. Germline V lookup: CDR1 SGDLS, CDR2 YYNGEE. Written as DNA, the CDR3 is TGTGCCAGCAGCGTCGACGGGGGAAAGACCCAGTACTTC. This gives the protein CASSVDGGKTQYF.

This clonotype has a handful of counts. This sequence joins TRBV6-5 and TRBJ2-2; weak D call: TRBD1 (6 bases). Trimming removed 2 bases from V and 3 bases from J, with 7 bases in between. This CDR3 spans 14 amino acids. Looked up from germline, CDR1 is MNHEY and CDR2 is SVGAGI. The CDR3 spells CASSYNRDTGELFF. The CDR3 nucleotides are TGTGCCAGCAGTTACAACAGGGACACCGGGGAGCTGTTTTTT.

This clonotype was seen many times. The rearrangement joins TRBV18 to TRBJ2-1; 8 positions agree with TRBD2. The CDR3 loop spans 16 amino acids. CDR1 is KGHSH and CDR2 is LQKENI in the germline V gene. Trimming removed 1 base from V and 7 bases from J; junction bases left unmatched: 9. This chain's CDR3 is CASSPRGREDSNEQFF. For the CDR3, the DNA is TGTGCCAGCTCACCACGGGGGCGGGAGGACTCGAATGAGCAGTTCTTC. Combining the CDR3 with reference TRBV18 and TRBJ2-1 gives the whole variable domain NAGVMQNPRHLVRRRGQEARLRCSPMKGHSHVYWYRQLPEEGLKFMVYLQKENIIDESGMPKERFSAEFPKEGPSILRIQQVVRGDSAAYFCASSPRGREDSNEQFFGPGTRLTVL.

This clonotype was counted at least ten times. The CDR3 DNA sequence: TGCGCCAGCACTCCTCTGGGTTTCGCCTACAATGAGCAGTTCTTC. Translation: CASTPLGFAYNEQFF. The chain recombines TRBV5-1 with TRBJ2-1; D is unclear. CDR3 length equals 15 residues. The germline CDR1 and CDR2 sequences are SGHRS and YFSETQ. V shed 6 bases and J shed 2 bases, with 15 bases lying between them.

Ten or more counts support this clonotype. V is TRBV7-2 and J is TRBJ1-2, with D perhaps TRBD1 (6 bases). This CDR3 has 12 amino acids. V lost 3 bases, J lost 8 bases, and 10 bases lay in between. CDR1 and CDR2 (germline): SGHTA, FQGNSA. The CDR3 coding sequence is TGTGCCAGCAGCTTTGACAGGAACGGCTACACCTTC. Encoded protein: CASSFDRNGYTF. The complete variable domain, with remaining parts taken from reference TRBV7-2 and TRBJ1-2, reads GAGVSQSPSNKVTEKGKDVELRCDPISGHTALYWYRQSLGQGLEFLIYFQGNSAPDKSGLPSDRFSAERTGGSVSTLTIQRTQQEDSAVYLCASSFDRNGYTFGSGTRLTVV.

This clonotype has a count of ten or more. The chain employs TRBV28 and TRBJ2-3; TRBD1 is a possible D gene (6 bases). V was pared by 5 bases and J by 4 bases, with 13 bases between. CDR3 length: 14 residues. CDR1 is MDHEN, CDR2 SYDVKM, per germline. CDR3 sequence: CASSLTQGADTQYF. Written as DNA, the CDR3 is TGTGCCAGCAGTCTTACACAGGGCGCAGATACGCAGTATTTT.

This clonotype was seen ten or more times. The J gene is TRBJ2-3, the V gene TRBV7-2; 8 bases fit TRBD1. J was trimmed by 2 bases and V by 1 base; bases with no gene match: 8. CDR3 size: 17 residues. CDR1 and CDR2 (germline): SGHTA, FQGNSA. The CDR3 nucleotides are TGTGCCAGCAGCTTAGACAGGGGGATCGGTTACACAGATACGCAGTATTTT. Translated, it gives CASSLDRGIGYTDTQYF.